This TCR beta chain was sequenced for a study of CD8+ T cells in alopecia areata. Overall study: Recipients were roughly 6-11-week-old female C3H/HeJ mice grafted with skin from 6-12-month-old C3H/HeJ donors with spontaneous alopecia. The study's findings and limits: Higher clonality was seen in lesional scalp than in normal scalp, especially in alopecia totalis/universalis.

The CDR3 is 14 amino acids. Deletions cut 5 bases from V and 0 bases from J, with 9 bases between. Germline CDR1 reads SNHLY; CDR2 reads FYNGKV (reference sequence). Points on this clone: Its antigen is currently unknown. Gene names and germline match the mouse. Coverage ceases 4 residues before the CDR3 finishes, and the germline J gene fills in the end.

The pooled cutaneous lymph node cells were sorted using several markers (CD4, CD8alpha, NKG2D, NKG2ACE and others). Extracted RNA was reverse transcribed, and the resulting cDNA served as sequencing template. Produced via immunoSEQ multiplex PCR; TCRdb's table is partial and in-frame only. This sample comprises about 300,000 clones, none seen once only. This sequence joins TRBV3 and TRBJ2-5; tentative D call: TRBD1 (6 bases). Specimen: CD4+ T cells sorted from a lymph node. The origin of this receptor is a C3H/HeJ mouse with alopecia areata. The strain is characterized by the MHC haplotype H2-k. Incomplete CDR3 DNA: TGTGCCAGCAGCGTCAGGGGTAACCAAGAC. Translation gives CASSVRGNQD. In full, the CDR3 is CASSVRGNQDTQYF.